This T cell receptor (beta chain) was captured by sequencing in a study of Tregs in tolerant kidney transplant recipients (dated by TCRdb to between 2018 and 2021). Looking at the study overall: In bulk CFSE mixed lymphocyte reactions, CFSE-labeled recipient PBMCs were cocultured with irradiated donor PBMCs for 6 days, then stained for CD3/CD4/CD8 and FACS-sorted. TCRbeta sequencing was used in the study to identify donor-specific regulatory T cells before combined kidney and bone marrow transplantation, and the identified cells were then tracked after transplant. In a few healthy controls, several methods of expanding Tregs specific for an allogeneic donor were compared by TCRbeta repertoire sequencing. What the study reported, not specific to this receptor: Because only a small number of patients were included, the study had limitations, and the results will need to be validated in larger populations as well as under other immunosuppression protocols. Biological reproducibility was not directly addressed, though technical replication error appeared minimal. Expanding Tregs with activated donor B cells appeared to identify the most biologically relevant and donor-specific TCRbeta repertoire.

Blood from healthy controls was obtained either from healthy volunteers or as purchased buffy coats. Healthy control blood was processed by Ficoll density gradient to PBMCs and cryopreserved; patient PBMCs were collected before and after transplant. Comment on this clone: Its antigen remains undetermined. There are no base qualities to consult, and no much larger clone falls within one base.

Genomic DNA was extracted from sorted cells with the QIAGEN DNeasy Blood and Tissue Kit for TCRbeta CDR3 sequencing. Through immunoSEQ, high-throughput TCRbeta CDR3 sequencing was done commercially, including PCR amplification with internal controls and bias correction. In the authors' own workflow: Unique productive TCRbeta sequences were defined by CDR3 nucleotide sequence when primers matched and otherwise by CDR3 amino acid sequence together with Vbeta and Jbeta genes. Donor-reactive sequences were defined as at least 5-fold expanded in CFSE-low cells versus unstimulated cells, with frequency of at least 0.01% in CFSE-low cells. Repertoire divergence was quantified by Jensen-Shannon divergence using the top 100 TCRbeta sequences ranked by frequency. For samples with multiple sequencing runs, sorting error was corrected in each run separately before the runs were combined. In its TCRdb copy, this immuneACCESS table keeps in-frame sequences only and misses some clones. Where compared with another copy, unresolved V genes explain less than half of these, and the others have no known cause. V and J calls and clone size are as listed in that table; D and trimming were resolved from the DNA. Here the sample has some 8,700 clones; about half occur a single time. The top ten clones comprise 5% to 6.5% of the sample.

V trim: 3 bases; J trim: 0 bases; unmatched bases: 5. The germline V gene (reference sequence) provides CDR1 SGHAT and CDR2 FQDESV. The CDR3 runs 17 amino acids, cysteine and phenylalanine included. The kept DNA is CDR3 alone, 51 bases in frame from the first base. The chain joins TRBV11-1 to TRBJ2-3; TRBD2 agrees with 11 junctional bases. This receptor was taken from a human donor in good health. The specimen sequenced was CD4+ T cells from blood cultured with allogeneic cells. CDR3 reads: CASSFTGTSGSTDTQYF. The DNA reads TGTGCCAGCAGCTTTACCGGGACTAGCGGTAGCACAGATACGCAGTATTTT.